Shown below are 23 T cell receptor beta chains from a single sample sequenced in a study of OX40 agonist ivuxolimab in advanced cancers. Libraries were prepared by immunoSEQ multiplex PCR; TCRdb keeps only in-frame clonotypes and omits some of them. The table shows 55,000 to 75,000 clones, with approximately 90% occurring only once. The specimen comprised CD4+ or CD8+ T cells sorted from blood, sampled in a trial of the OX40 agonist ivuxolimab. Receptor source: an adult with an advanced solid tumor such as melanoma, head and neck, liver or kidney cancer.

As DNA, the CDR3 is TGTGCCAGTAGCCACGAGGAGGTGCGCACTGAAGCTTTCTTT. Amino acid sequence: CASSHEEVRTEAFF. The rearrangement joins TRBV19 to TRBJ1-1, with D unclear. Trimming pared 6 bases from V and 4 bases from J, leaving 15 bases between. Germline V CDR1 and CDR2: LNHDA, SQIVND (reference sequence). The CDR3 sequence is 14 residues long.

The table lists this clone with a count of one. The chain's CDR3 is CASSLRAAGGRGYEQYF. The CDR3, as DNA: TGTGCCAGCAGTTTGAGGGCGGCGGGCGGGAGAGGCTACGAGCAGTACTTC. The chain has TRBV28 and TRBJ2-7, with 7 nucleotides matching TRBD2. CDR3 length equals 17 residues. V dropped 3 bases and J dropped 3; count of bases not matched to a gene: 14. Germline CDR1 reads MDHEN; CDR2 reads SYDVKM.

The sample holds a few counts of this clone. V gene TRBV19 combines with J gene TRBJ1-5; no firm D call. This CDR3 spans 16 amino acids. Trimming stripped 0 bases from V and 0 bases from J, with 9 bases between. The germline CDR1 and CDR2 sequences are LNHDA and SQIVND (reference sequence). The CDR3 bases are TGTGCCAGTAGTATAGATCGGGCTCCTAGCAATCAGCCCCAGCATTTT. It translates to CASSIDRAPSNQPQHF.

The chain links TRBV7-9 to TRBJ2-7; 7 bases fit TRBD1. CDR1 is SEHNR, CDR2 FQNEAQ, per germline (reference sequence). The trim removed 1 base at V and 2 bases at J, leaving 2 bases unmatched. This CDR3 region has 14 residues. CDR3 in DNA: TGTGCCAGCAGCTTAGGACAGGGTACCTACGAGCAGTACTTC. Protein sequence: CASSLGQGTYEQYF.

V is TRBV28 and J is TRBJ2-7; the match to TRBD2 covers 10 bases. Germline-derived CDR1 and CDR2 are MDHEN and SYDVKM. CDR3 size: 17 residues. The V segment lost 1 base and the J segment 5 bases; nucleotides outside the gene matches: 11. CDR3 nucleotides: TGTGCCAGCAGTTTATTTAGGTCTAGCGGGAGCCGGAACGAGCAGTACTTC. As protein: CASSLFRSSGSRNEQYF. The full variable domain, its missing parts supplied by reference TRBV28 and TRBJ2-7, is DVKVTQSSRYLVKRTGEKVFLECVQDMDHENMFWYRQDPGLGLRLIYFSYDVKMKEKGDIPEGYSVSREKKERFSLILESASTNQTSMYLCASSLFRSSGSRNEQYFGPGTRLTVT.

This chain links TRBV5-1 with TRBJ2-1; D is ambiguous. The CDR3 contains 14 residues. Trimming took 4 bases from V and 1 from J, leaving 9 bases between them. From germline, CDR1 is SGHRS and CDR2 YFSETQ. For the CDR3, the DNA is TGCGCCAGCAGCCCCACTATTTCCTACAATGAGCAGTTCTTC. This gives the protein CASSPTISYNEQFF.

This clone has only one observation. The V and J genes are TRBV19 and TRBJ2-5; 10 bases match TRBD1. The CDR3 length is 15 residues. The V gene's germline CDR1 is LNHDA and CDR2 SQIVND (reference sequence). V dropped 5 bases and J dropped 4; count of bases not matched to a gene: 7. This CDR3 reads CASSAGQGLPETQYF. The CDR3 DNA follows: TGTGCCAGTAGTGCGGGACAGGGGTTACCAGAGACCCAGTACTTC. Together with reference TRBV19 and TRBJ2-5, the CDR3 gives the full variable domain: DGGITQSPKYLFRKEGQNVTLSCEQNLNHDAMYWYRQDPGQGLRLIYYSQIVNDFQKGDIAEGYSVSREKKESFPLTVTSAQKNPTAFYLCASSAGQGLPETQYFGPGTRLLVL.

This chain links TRBV18 with TRBJ2-1; 7 nucleotides line up with TRBD2. V lost 0 bases to trimming and J lost 4 bases; unmatched junction nucleotides: 6. The length of the CDR3 is 16 residues. Germline-derived CDR1 and CDR2 are KGHSH and LQKENI. The CDR3 DNA sequence: TGTGCCAGCTCACCACCGACGGGAGGCGTGTACAATGAGCAGTTCTTC. As protein: CASSPPTGGVYNEQFF.

The chain has TRBV28 and TRBJ2-5, with 14 bases identical to TRBD2. The V and J ends lost 6 bases and 4 bases, in that order; junction bases with no gene match: 7. Looked up from germline, CDR1 is MDHEN and CDR2 is SYDVKM. The CDR3 runs 16 residues. CDR3: CASSQTSGRGGETQYF. The CDR3 coding sequence is TGTGCCAGCAGCCAGACTAGCGGGAGGGGGGGAGAGACCCAGTACTTC.

CDR3: CASSVTRRSYEQYF. CDR3 nucleotides: TGTGCCAGCAGTGTGACAAGGAGGTCCTACGAGCAGTACTTC. The rearrangement uses TRBV6-1 and TRBJ2-7; perhaps TRBD2 as D (5 bases). The ends were cut back, 4 bases at V and 1 base at J, with 11 bases in the middle. The germline V gene encodes CDR1 MNHNS and CDR2 SASEGT. The CDR3 loop spans 14 amino acids.

The J gene is TRBJ2-1, the V gene TRBV7-2, with 15 positions matching TRBD2. In germline, CDR1 is SGHTA, CDR2 FQGNSA. The V gene end was trimmed by 0 bases and the J gene end by 7 bases; junction bases not matched to a gene: 4. The CDR3 has 17 amino acids. The CDR3 coding sequence is TGTGCCAGCAGCTTAGCCGGACTAGCGGGAGGGCCAAATGAGCAGTTCTTC. Its translation is CASSLAGLAGGPNEQFF.

The chain employs TRBV5-8 and TRBJ2-3; 7 bases are a match to TRBD2. Germline values: CDR1 SGHTS, CDR2 YDEGEE. V lost 0 bases to trimming and J lost 5 bases; unmatched junction nucleotides: 9. There are 16 residues in the CDR3. The CDR3 loop reads CASSLVLREILDTQYF. The CDR3 DNA reads as TGTGCCAGCAGCTTGGTCTTGCGGGAGATTTTAGATACGCAGTATTTT. The full variable domain, rest sourced from reference TRBV5-8 and TRBJ2-3, is EAGVTQSPTHLIKTRGQQATLRCSPISGHTSVYWYQQALGLGLQFLLWYDEGEERNRGNFPPRFSGRQFPNYSSELNVNALELEDSALYLCASSLVLREILDTQYFGPGTRLTVL.

This clone was counted only a few times. Here the CDR3 reads CASSSTVVAGNEQYF. As DNA, the CDR3 is TGTGCCAGCAGCTCGACCGTGGTGGCCGGGAACGAGCAGTACTTC. The chain carries TRBV11-2 and TRBJ2-7; D possibly corresponds to TRBD2 (5 bases). Trimming left V 4 bases short and J 5 bases short, with 18 bases between. The CDR3 is made up of 15 amino acids. From germline, CDR1 is SGHAT and CDR2 FQNNGV.

This clone was seen a single time. V usage is TRBV6-5 and J usage is TRBJ2-3; TRBD1 agrees at 8 bases. Germline-derived CDR1 and CDR2 are MNHEY and SVGAGI. V lost 6 bases and J lost 2; bases outside the gene matches: 7. This CDR3 region has 15 residues. CDR3 loop: CASSVTGALTDTQYF. CDR3 bases: TGTGCCAGCAGCGTGACAGGGGCCCTCACAGATACGCAGTATTTT.

This chain links TRBV5-1 with TRBJ2-3; 13 bases line up with TRBD2. With V trimmed by 1 base and J by 0 bases, 5 bases remained unmatched. Germline lookup yields CDR1 SGHRS and CDR2 YFSETQ. The CDR3 runs 18 residues. CDR3 region: CASSLSLAGGSSTDTQYF. The CDR3, as DNA: TGCGCCAGCAGCTTGTCACTAGCGGGAGGGTCTAGCACAGATACGCAGTATTTT.

The chain joins TRBV5-4 to TRBJ2-7, with D possibly being TRBD2 (6 bases). The germline gives CDR1 SGHNT, CDR2 YYREEE (reference sequence). The V end was cut by 3 bases, the J end by 7 bases, with 14 bases between. This CDR3 is built from 13 residues. CDR3 sequence reads: CASSSMIRGEQYF. CDR3 nucleotide sequence: TGTGCCAGCAGCTCTATGATCCGGGGGGAGCAGTACTTC.

The chain employs TRBV13 and TRBJ1-1, with 8 bases lining up with TRBD1. Germline V lookup: CDR1 PRHDT, CDR2 FYEKMQ (reference sequence). V dropped 5 bases and J dropped 8; count of bases not matched to a gene: 16. The CDR3 has 16 amino acids. CDR3 residues: CASSRLTGAAAPEAFF. In DNA, the CDR3 is TGTGCCAGCAGCCGGCTGACAGGGGCCGCCGCTCCCGAAGCTTTCTTT.

This clone was detected once. This chain uses TRBV28 with TRBJ2-2; D not certain. Germline V CDR1 and CDR2: MDHEN, SYDVKM. V was clipped by 6 bases and J by 5 bases, with 7 bases between them. The CDR3 contains 12 residues. The CDR3 DNA is TGTGCCAGCAGCACCATAACCGGGGAGCTGTTTTTT. Its protein is CASSTITGELFF.

The rearrangement uses TRBV5-8 and TRBJ2-1; D may be TRBD2 (6 bases). CDR3 length: 17 amino acids. CDR1 is SGHTS and CDR2 is YDEGEE in the germline V gene. With 2 bases removed from V and 4 bases from J, the gap between germline ends came to 19 bases. CDR3 residues: CASSFGHTSRDYNEQFF. CDR3 bases: TGTGCCAGCAGCTTCGGTCATACTAGCAGAGATTACAATGAGCAGTTCTTC.

This clone was recorded once. The chain uses TRBV19 and TRBJ2-1, with TRBD1 as a possible D gene (5 bases). The germline CDR1 and CDR2 sequences are LNHDA and SQIVND (reference sequence). Trimming shortened V by 1 base and J by 6 bases, and 7 bases separated the two germline ends. The CDR3 length is 13 residues. DNA of the CDR3: TGTGCCAGTAGTATAGGGGGCGGCAATGAGCAGTTCTTC. This sequence encodes CASSIGGGNEQFF.

V gene TRBV10-2 combines with J gene TRBJ2-1, with TRBD2 as a possible D gene (5 bases). CDR1 and CDR2 from the germline V gene are WSHSY and SAAADI. The germline V and J ends were trimmed by 4 bases and 9 bases, with 16 bases remaining between them. The CDR3 is made up of 14 amino acids. The CDR3 spells CASSGAEPIGEQFF. In DNA form, the CDR3 reads TGCGCCAGCAGTGGAGCGGAACCCATTGGTGAGCAGTTCTTC.

A single count supports this clone. V is TRBV7-3 and J is TRBJ2-6; D remains unclear. There are 17 residues in the CDR3. Germline lookup yields CDR1 SGHTA and CDR2 FQGTGA. Trimming took off 0 bases at V and 0 bases at J, with 9 bases between the two ends. CDR3 DNA: TGTGCCAGCAGCTTAACTGGCAGAGCCTCTGGGGCCAACGTCCTGACTTTC. The encoded protein is CASSLTGRASGANVLTF. Combining the CDR3 with reference TRBV7-3 and TRBJ2-6 gives the whole variable domain GAGVSQTPSNKVTEKGKYVELRCDPISGHTALYWYRQSLGQGPEFLIYFQGTGAADDSGLPNDRFFAVRPEGSVSTLKIQRTERGDSAVYLCASSLTGRASGANVLTFGAGSRLTVL.

The V and J genes are TRBV7-9 and TRBJ1-3; no clear D gene. Germline V gives CDR1 SEHNR, CDR2 FQNEAQ (reference sequence). The CDR3 is made up of 14 amino acids. The germline V and J ends were trimmed by 6 bases and 0 bases, with 9 bases remaining between them. The CDR3 coding sequence is TGTGCCAGCAGACCGACACCCTCTGGAAACACCATATATTTT. Translating gives CASRPTPSGNTIYF. Looking up the rest from reference TRBV7-9 and TRBJ1-3 gives the full variable domain: DTGVSQNPRHKITKRGQNVTFRCDPISEHNRLYWYRQTLGQGPEFLTYFQNEAQLEKSRLLSDRFSAERPKGSFSTLEIQRTEQGDSAMYLCASRPTPSGNTIYFGEGSWLTVV.